This paragraph reports one TCR beta chain. This clonotype came up a few times. No antigen is known for it. No quality values exist for individual bases; no much larger clone is one base distant. All donors were healthy Caucasians. The researchers also sequenced three unrelated adults who were not twins: a male aged 18 to 29, a male aged 50 to 59, and a female aged 50 to 59. Miltenyi CD45RO+ enrichment and human naive T-cell isolation kits were used to isolate memory (CD45RO+) and naive T cells from PBMC. Spanning cysteine to phenylalanine, the CDR3 consists of 15 amino acids. Only the CDR3 portion is preserved as DNA: 45 bases, with reading frame beginning at the first base. CDR1 and CDR2 are drawn from the germline V gene: KGHSH, LQKENI. V was cut back by 1 base and J by 2 bases, leaving a gap of 8 bases between them. These data are taken from a study of identical twins (dated by TCRdb to the mid-2010s). Broadly, across the study: The study deep-sequenced TCR alpha and beta repertoires from monozygotic twins, unrelated adults of various ages and cord blood to test whether fetal clonotypes persist. To rule out contamination, the twin experiments were replicated at different times with different library preparation protocols. Overall results and qualifications from the work: Because the same donors could not be followed over many years, the conclusions relied on cross-sectional statistical analysis. Fewer insertions were carried by abundant cord blood beta clonotypes; a weaker similar trend was observed in young adult naive repertoires, while no such trend was observed in memory repertoires. A weaker excess of twin sharing was found in beta out-of-frame sequences because the signal-to-noise ratio was lowered by fewer shared sequences. Compared with coincidental sharing between unrelated individuals, out-of-frame TCR alpha sequences shared between twins showed an excess of sequences with low generation probability. Zero-insertion analyses could be partly confounded by invariant T cells such as MAIT and iNKT, though diverse VJ usage argued against such confounding for most clonotypes. In monozygotic twins, out-of-frame TCR alpha sharing was systematically underestimated by recombination models, although the models agreed with sharing between unrelated individuals.

The method was 5' RACE. The sequencer listed for this sample is Illumina HiSeq 2000. A universal primer binding site was added through template switching, and the final cDNA carried a unique molecular identifier so that TCR cDNA molecules could be counted accurately. First-strand cDNA for TCR alpha and beta chains was synthesized from specific primers in the conserved constant-segment region. Each cDNA library was double barcoded, with a SMART-Mk sample barcode plus Illumina barcodes, to control for contamination. TruSeq adapter sequences along with Illumina sample barcodes were introduced in two successive PCR steps. The TCR alpha and beta cDNA libraries were sequenced on the Illumina HiSeq platform using custom primers. The published analysis was carried out like this. Raw reads were processed with MiGEC to extract unique molecular identifiers, and MiXCR was used to determine CDR3 positions. For each individual, recombination models were inferred using an EM algorithm with the repgenHMM and IGoR tools. The analysis of shared clonotypes was done with the tcR package in R, with sharing normalized by the product of cloneset sizes. To study raw recombination free of thymic and clonal selection effects, out-of-frame nonproductive sequences were analyzed. The raw public data were reprocessed by TCRdb itself: fastp quality trimming at Q25, MiXCR clonotype calling, in-frame beta chains only. Entries are consolidated by CDR3 protein sequence, retaining the most common genes and DNA. In this record, the V and J calls reflect TCRdb's handling and not the investigators' own analysis. Recorded for this sample are about 390,000 distinct CDR3 sequences; 7% to 9.5% of them occurred a single time. The ten largest clones take up around 8.6% of the sample.

Sequenced sample: naive T cells sorted from blood. Sample cell subset or site, as interpreted from the label and publication: cells isolated with a human naive T-cell isolation kit. This chain joins TRBV18 to TRBJ2-2; the D gene remains uncertain. The TCR originated in a woman aged 50 to 60 in good health. The CDR3 loop reads CASSPLARNTGELFF. The DNA sequence reads TGTGCCAGCTCACCACTTGCCCGAAACACCGGGGAGCTGTTTTTT.